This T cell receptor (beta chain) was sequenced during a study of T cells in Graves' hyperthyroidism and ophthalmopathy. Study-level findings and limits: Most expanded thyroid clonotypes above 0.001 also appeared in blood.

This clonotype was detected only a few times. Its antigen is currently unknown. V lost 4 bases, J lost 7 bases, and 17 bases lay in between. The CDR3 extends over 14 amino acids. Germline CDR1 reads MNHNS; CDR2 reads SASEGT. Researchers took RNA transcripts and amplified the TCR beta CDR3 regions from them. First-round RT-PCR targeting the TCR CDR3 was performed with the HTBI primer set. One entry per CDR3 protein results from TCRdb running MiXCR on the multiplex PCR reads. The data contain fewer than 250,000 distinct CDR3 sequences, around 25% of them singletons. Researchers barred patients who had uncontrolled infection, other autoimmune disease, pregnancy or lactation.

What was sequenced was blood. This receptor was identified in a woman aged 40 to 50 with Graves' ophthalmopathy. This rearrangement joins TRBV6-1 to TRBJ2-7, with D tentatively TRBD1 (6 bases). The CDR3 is CASSVSDSRGEQYF. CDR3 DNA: TGTGCCAGCAGTGTGTCGGACTCCAGGGGAGAGCAGTACTTC.